These 31 T cell receptor beta chains share one sample of origin, sequenced in a study of spatial heterogeneity in lung cancer (dated by TCRdb to 2018 to 2020). Interpreted using the paper, the time point label stands for: sample taken at primary tumor resection. Receptor libraries were prepared by 5' RACE. Sequencing used a NextSeq 500. TCRdb trimmed public reads at Q25 via fastp, called clones via MiXCR and kept in-frame beta chains. Here each entry gathers all rows of one CDR3 protein and keeps the most common genes and DNA. For this sample there are 40,000 to 45,000 distinct CDR3 sequences; roughly an eighth appear just once. Of the sample, about 60% is held by the ten largest clones. The specimen was PBMCs, collected at surgery. All receptors derive from a male donor with early-stage non-small cell lung cancer.

A few counts support this clonotype. The genes are TRBV10-3 and TRBJ1-2; unclear D gene. The CDR3 spans 14 residues. Germline CDR1 and CDR2: ENHRY and SYGVKD. Trimming took off 3 bases at V and 10 bases at J, with 18 bases between the two ends. The CDR3 nucleotides read TGTGCCATCAGTGAACCGGACCCGAGACATGACTACACCTTC. The encoded protein is CAISEPDPRHDYTF.

This clonotype was counted at least ten times. The V gene is TRBV5-1, the J gene TRBJ2-7, with 7 nucleotides matching TRBD1. The CDR3 runs 15 residues. Losses at the gene ends were 4 bases for V and 5 bases for J; bases not matched to a gene: 12. Germline values: CDR1 SGHRS, CDR2 YFSETQ. Here the CDR3 DNA reads TGCGCCAGCAGCCCGCGGCGTGACAGGGCTCACGAGCAGTACTTC. This encodes CASSPRRDRAHEQYF.

The rearrangement links TRBV29-1 to TRBJ1-1; 9 bases line up with TRBD1. The CDR3 contains 13 residues. CDR1 is SQVTM, CDR2 ANQGSEA, per germline. After removal of 4 bases from V and 6 bases from J, the junction contained 6 bases not matched to a gene. The CDR3 loop is CSVAIGTGSEAFF. CDR3 in DNA: TGCAGCGTTGCAATCGGGACAGGGTCTGAAGCTTTCTTT. Supplemented by reference TRBV29-1 and TRBJ1-1, the full variable domain reads SAVISQKPSRDICQRGTSLTIQCQVDSQVTMMFWYRQQPGQSLTLIATANQGSEATYESGFVIDKFPISRPNLTFSTLTVSNMSPEDSSIYLCSVAIGTGSEAFFGQGTRLTVV.

V is TRBV29-1 and J is TRBJ1-2; 10 nucleotides align to TRBD1. CDR1 and CDR2 from the germline V gene are SQVTM and ANQGSEA. The CDR3 runs 13 residues. V shed 7 bases and J 2 bases; nucleotides not matched to a gene: 4. CDR3 in amino acids: CSAGTGENYGYTF. The CDR3 coding sequence is TGCAGCGCCGGGACAGGGGAGAACTATGGCTACACCTTC. Supplemented by reference TRBV29-1 and TRBJ1-2, the full variable domain reads SAVISQKPSRDICQRGTSLTIQCQVDSQVTMMFWYRQQPGQSLTLIATANQGSEATYESGFVIDKFPISRPNLTFSTLTVSNMSPEDSSIYLCSAGTGENYGYTFGSGTRLTVV.

The chain combines TRBV3-1 with TRBJ1-6; the D gene is possibly TRBD1 (5 bases). The ends were cut back, 5 bases at V and 4 bases at J, with 9 bases in the middle. The CDR3 loop spans 14 amino acids. CDR1 is LGHDT and CDR2 is YNNKEL in the germline V gene (reference sequence). As DNA, the CDR3 is TGTGCCAGCAGCGCGGACAATTATAATTCACCCCTCCACTTT. Its protein product is CASSADNYNSPLHF.

This clonotype showed up just a few times. The chain carries TRBV2 and TRBJ2-5; 8 bases fit TRBD2. CDR1 SNHLY and CDR2 FYNNEI come from the germline V gene. The length of the CDR3 is 17 residues. Trimming took 3 bases from V and 2 from J; bases not matched to a gene: 11. CDR3 sequence (DNA): TGTGCCAGCAGTGATAGAAAACTAGCGGAACTACAAGAGACCCAGTACTTC. It yields the protein CASSDRKLAELQETQYF.

The table lists this clonotype with many counts. V usage is TRBV5-4 and J usage is TRBJ2-3; 12 bases line up with TRBD2. CDR3 length: 17 residues. The germline V gene has CDR1 SGHNT and CDR2 YYREEE (reference sequence). The junction had 2 bases not matched to a gene; V was cut back by 0 bases and J by 0 bases. The CDR3 nucleotides read TGTGCCAGCAGCTTGGGGACTAGCGGGGCCAGCACAGATACGCAGTATTTT. Translation gives CASSLGTSGASTDTQYF. The complete variable domain, with remaining parts taken from reference TRBV5-4 and TRBJ2-3, reads ETGVTQSPTHLIKTRGQQVTLRCSSQSGHNTVSWYQQALGQGPQFIFQYYREEENGRGNFPPRFSGLQFPNYSSELNVNALELDDSALYLCASSLGTSGASTDTQYFGPGTRLTVL.

This chain links TRBV20-1 with TRBJ2-5; D assignment may be TRBD1 or TRBD2 (5 bases each). V shed 2 bases and J shed 4 bases, with 14 bases lying between them. This CDR3 spans 14 amino acids. Germline V gene sequence: CDR1 DFQATT, CDR2 SNEGSKA (reference sequence). CDR3 residues: CSARRADSGETQYF. CDR3 bases: TGCAGTGCTAGAAGGGCAGACAGCGGAGAGACCCAGTACTTC.

This clonotype has ten or more counts. The chain has TRBV21-1 and TRBJ2-7. TRBV21-1 is shown as a pseudogene. The CDR3 has 14 amino acids. CDR3 nucleotides: TGTGCCAGCAGCACGGCAGGAGAGACCTACGAGCAGTACTTC. Its protein is CASSTAGETYEQYF.

This clonotype was counted ten times or more. The chain couples TRBV29-1 to TRBJ1-5; 7 bases fit TRBD1. This CDR3 has 12 residues. Germline V gene sequence: CDR1 SQVTM, CDR2 ANQGSEA. The junction had 5 bases not matched to a gene; V was cut back by 0 bases and J by 12 bases. The CDR3 bases are TGCAGCGTTGAAGATTTTGGGACAGTCCAGCATTTT. It encodes CSVEDFGTVQHF.

CDR3 amino acids: CASSRPPAESSYEQYF. The CDR3 DNA sequence: TGTGCCAGCAGCCGGCCCCCGGCGGAGAGCTCCTACGAGCAGTACTTC. The rearrangement links TRBV7-9 to TRBJ2-7; no clear D. V dropped 5 bases and J dropped 0 bases, with 17 bases sitting between them. The CDR3 runs 16 residues. Germline CDR1 is SEHNR and CDR2 is FQNEAQ (reference sequence).

There are many counts of this clonotype. J is TRBJ2-2 and V is TRBV29-1; 8 bases are shared with TRBD1. Germline values: CDR1 SQVTM, CDR2 ANQGSEA. Losses at the gene ends were 5 bases for V and 5 bases for J; bases not matched to a gene: 13. There are 16 residues in the CDR3. The CDR3 DNA reads as TGCAGCGTTCTCGATCCCGACAGGGGTGGGACCGGGGAGCTGTTTTTT. Translated, it gives CSVLDPDRGGTGELFF.

This chain links TRBV2 with TRBJ2-1; TRBD2 might be the D (5 bases). CDR3 length: 15 amino acids. The germline V and J ends were trimmed by 2 bases and 0 bases, with 8 bases remaining between them. The V gene's germline CDR1 is SNHLY and CDR2 FYNNEI. CDR3 DNA sequence: TGTGCCAGCAGTGAAAAGGGAGCCTCCTACAATGAGCAGTTCTTC. Its translation is CASSEKGASYNEQFF.

The V and J genes are TRBV5-1 and TRBJ1-2, with D possibly being TRBD1 (5 bases). Germline-derived CDR1 and CDR2 are SGHRS and YFSETQ. The V end was cut by 4 bases, the J end by 0 bases, with 10 bases between. The CDR3 loop spans 14 amino acids. CDR3 sequence reads: CASSDGTANYGYTF. The CDR3 nucleotides read TGCGCCAGCAGCGACGGGACGGCTAACTATGGCTACACCTTC.

There are a few counts of this clonotype. The chain has TRBV7-2 and TRBJ2-3, with unresolved D. The CDR3 spans 15 residues. Germline V gives CDR1 SGHTA, CDR2 FQGNSA. Trimming stripped 4 bases from V and 7 bases from J, with 18 bases between. In DNA form, the CDR3 reads TGTGCCAGCAGCTCCCGCCCCCCTCCTGGGTATACGCAGTATTTT. This sequence encodes CASSSRPPPGYTQYF.

The chain joins TRBV9 to TRBJ1-1; 9 bases align to TRBD1. The CDR3 has 14 residues. V shed 4 bases, J shed 4 bases, and the junction held 5 bases outside the gene matches. Per germline, CDR1 SGDLS and CDR2 YYNGEE. CDR3 in amino acids: CASSPQGASTEAFF. CDR3 nucleotides: TGTGCCAGCAGCCCACAGGGGGCTAGCACTGAAGCTTTCTTT.

V gene TRBV7-2 combines with J gene TRBJ2-3; 11 nucleotides align to TRBD1. Trimming took 3 bases from V and 6 from J; bases not matched to a gene: 8. Germline V gene lookup returns CDR1 SGHTA and CDR2 FQGNSA. The CDR3 is 16 amino acids. The CDR3 DNA reads TGTGCCAGCAGCTTTTTCGGACAGGGGGCTGGTGATACGCAGTATTTT. It specifies CASSFFGQGAGDTQYF. Supplemented by reference TRBV7-2 and TRBJ2-3, the full variable domain reads GAGVSQSPSNKVTEKGKDVELRCDPISGHTALYWYRQSLGQGLEFLIYFQGNSAPDKSGLPSDRFSAERTGGSVSTLTIQRTQQEDSAVYLCASSFFGQGAGDTQYFGPGTRLTVL.

This clonotype has just a few counts. The CDR3 loop is CASSLGLAGIYDNEQFF. For the CDR3, the DNA is TGTGCCAGCAGCCTAGGACTAGCGGGCATATATGACAATGAGCAGTTCTTC. The chain is built from TRBV7-2 and TRBJ2-1; 11 nucleotides match TRBD2. Germline CDR1 reads SGHTA; CDR2 reads FQGNSA. The CDR3 sequence is 17 residues long. Trimming at V came to 5 bases and at J to 5 bases, leaving 11 bases not matched to a gene.

The chain recombines TRBV7-6 with TRBJ1-3; weak D call: TRBD1 (5 bases). The CDR3 sequence is 16 residues long. CDR1 SGHVS and CDR2 FNYEAQ come from the germline V gene. The V and J ends lost 5 bases and 4 bases respectively, with 18 bases between them. The CDR3 bases are TGTGCCAGCAGCCCCTCCGTCCTGGGGGGGGGAAACACCATATATTTT. Its protein is CASSPSVLGGGNTIYF. Full variable domain (missing parts from reference TRBV7-6 and TRBJ1-3): GAGVSQSPRYKVTKRGQDVALRCDPISGHVSLYWYRQALGQGPEFLTYFNYEAQQDKSGLPNDRFSAERPEGSISTLTIQRTEQRDSAMYRCASSPSVLGGGNTIYFGEGSWLTVV.

This clonotype turned up a few times. The rearrangement links TRBV7-2 to TRBJ2-1; the match to TRBD2 covers 9 bases. V lost 3 bases and J lost 1; bases outside the gene matches: 7. Germline CDR1 reads SGHTA; CDR2 reads FQGNSA. The CDR3 runs 17 residues. This CDR3 is CASSFPLAGVSYNEQFF. The CDR3 DNA sequence: TGTGCCAGCAGCTTCCCACTAGCGGGCGTTTCCTACAATGAGCAGTTCTTC.

This chain links TRBV14 with TRBJ2-7; D tentatively reads TRBD1 or TRBD2 (5 bases each). Trimming removed 0 bases at V and 3 bases at J, with 15 bases between. The germline CDR1 and CDR2 sequences are SGHDN and FVKESK. The CDR3 is made up of 16 amino acids. The CDR3 spells CASSQDFRGVGYEQYF. DNA for the CDR3: TGTGCCAGCAGCCAAGATTTTCGAGGGGTTGGCTACGAGCAGTACTTC.

This clonotype came up many times. The chain employs TRBV10-3 and TRBJ1-2; tentatively, D is TRBD1 (5 bases). Germline V gene data show CDR1 as ENHRY and CDR2 as SYGVKD. The CDR3 runs 11 residues. Trimming left V 4 bases short and J 6 bases short, with 6 bases between. Here the CDR3 reads CAISGGDGYTF. The CDR3 DNA reads TGTGCCATCAGTGGAGGGGATGGCTACACCTTC.

V gene TRBV7-2 combines with J gene TRBJ1-6; no reliable D call. The V and J ends lost 5 bases and 13 bases respectively, with 15 bases between them. The V gene's germline CDR1 is SGHTA and CDR2 FQGNSA. CDR3 length: 13 amino acids. As DNA, the CDR3 is TGTGCCAGCAGCCCATCTCTACAGACCCCCCTCCACTTT. Protein product: CASSPSLQTPLHF.

The chain has TRBV12-3 or TRBV12-4 and TRBJ1-2; no clear D. The ends were cut back, 0 bases at V and 6 bases at J, with 5 bases in the middle. The CDR3 has 12 amino acids. Written as DNA, the CDR3 is TGTGCCAGCAGTTTAGCAGGGCATGGCTACACCTTC. Amino acids: CASSLAGHGYTF.

A note on this clonotype: An end of the junction does not agree with germline; a read error may underlie this. The DNA of the CDR3 is TGCAGTGCTCACTCTTGGGTGACGCCATACAATAAGCAGTTCTTC. Its translation is CSAHSWVTPYNKQFF. The chain uses TRBV20-1 and TRBJ2-1; D is unresolved. This CDR3 comprises 15 residues. Germline CDR1 reads DFQATT; CDR2 reads SNEGSKA (reference sequence).

The V and J genes are TRBV4-2 and TRBJ1-4; D is unresolved. This CDR3 region has 14 residues. V lost 1 base and J 1 base, leaving 4 bases between the germline ends. Looked up from germline, CDR1 is LGHNA and CDR2 is YNFKEQ. CDR3: CASSQGVTNEKLFF. The CDR3, as DNA: TGTGCCAGCAGCCAAGGAGTAACTAATGAAAAACTGTTTTTT.

The CDR3 reads CASSLPLPNGEAFF. As DNA, the CDR3 is TGTGCCAGCAGCTTACCCCTACCGAATGGGGAAGCTTTCTTT. This rearrangement joins TRBV7-9 to TRBJ1-1; D remains unclear. This CDR3 comprises 14 residues. V was trimmed by 2 bases and J by 8 bases, leaving 15 bases between them. Germline CDR1 reads SEHNR; CDR2 reads FQNEAQ (reference sequence).

The genes are TRBV29-1 and TRBJ2-3; 7 bases line up with TRBD2. The CDR3 is 15 residues long. The V segment lost 2 bases and the J segment 0 bases; nucleotides outside the gene matches: 5. Germline CDR1 SQVTM, CDR2 ANQGSEA. The CDR3 DNA reads TGCAGCGTTGAACTACCTAGCGGAAGCACAGATACGCAGTATTTT. Amino acids: CSVELPSGSTDTQYF.

This clonotype occurred a few times. Here the CDR3 reads CASSSPSDRGIGTDTQYF. The CDR3 bases are TGTGCCAGCAGCTCACCCTCGGACAGGGGGATAGGAACAGATACGCAGTATTTT. The gene calls are TRBV7-9 and TRBJ2-3; 10 nucleotides line up with TRBD1. CDR3 length: 18 residues. The germline V gene has CDR1 SEHNR and CDR2 FQNEAQ (reference sequence). J gave up 3 bases and V 4 bases, and 13 bases lay outside the gene matches.

V is TRBV5-1 and J is TRBJ2-2; no definite D call. In germline, CDR1 is SGHRS, CDR2 YFSETQ. The CDR3 covers 14 residues. The V end was cut by 5 bases, the J end by 0 bases, with 8 bases between. In DNA, the CDR3 is TGCGCCAGCAGTAGGGCAGCGAACACCGGGGAGCTGTTTTTT. Amino acids: CASSRAANTGELFF. The complete variable domain, with remaining parts taken from reference TRBV5-1 and TRBJ2-2, reads KAGVTQTPRYLIKTRGQQVTLSCSPISGHRSVSWYQQTPGQGLQFLFEYFSETQRNKGNFPGRFSGRQFSNSRSEMNVSTLELGDSALYLCASSRAANTGELFFGEGSRLTVL.

This clonotype was observed at least ten times. This rearrangement joins TRBV28 to TRBJ2-7; TRBD1 aligns across 7 bases. The CDR3 covers 16 residues. CDR1 is MDHEN, CDR2 SYDVKM, per germline. After removal of 4 bases from V and 2 bases from J, the junction contained 11 bases not matched to a gene. The CDR3 bases are TGTGCCAGCAGTTATAAACAGGGGCCGGTAACCTACGAGCAGTACTTC. Protein product: CASSYKQGPVTYEQYF.